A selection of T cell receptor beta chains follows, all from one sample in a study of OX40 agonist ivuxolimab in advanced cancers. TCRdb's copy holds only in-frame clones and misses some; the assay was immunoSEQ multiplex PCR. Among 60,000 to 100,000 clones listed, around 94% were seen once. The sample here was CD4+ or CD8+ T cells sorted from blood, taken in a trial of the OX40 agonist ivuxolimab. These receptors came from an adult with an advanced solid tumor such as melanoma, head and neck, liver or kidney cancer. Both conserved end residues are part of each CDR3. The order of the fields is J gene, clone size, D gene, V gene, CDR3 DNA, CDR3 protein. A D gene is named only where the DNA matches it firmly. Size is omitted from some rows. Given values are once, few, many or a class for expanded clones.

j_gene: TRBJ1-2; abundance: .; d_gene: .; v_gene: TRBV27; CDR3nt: TGTGCCAGCAGTTTACTCGCCGGGACGGGACGAGGCGGCTACACCTTC; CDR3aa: CASSLLAGTGRGGYTF
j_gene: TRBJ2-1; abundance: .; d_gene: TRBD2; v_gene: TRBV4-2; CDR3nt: TGTGCCAGCAGCCAACCGCGGGAGGGCGCATTCAATGAGCAGTTCTTC; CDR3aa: CASSQPREGAFNEQFF
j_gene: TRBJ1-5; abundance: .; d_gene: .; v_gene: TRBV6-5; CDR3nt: TGTGCCAGCAGTTACACGGACAGCAATCAGCCCCAGCATTTT; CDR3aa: CASSYTDSNQPQHF
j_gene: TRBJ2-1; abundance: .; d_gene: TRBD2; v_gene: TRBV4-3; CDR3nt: TGCGCCAGCAGCCAAGATTCAACCCATAGCGGGGGGGCCGATGAGCAGTTCTTC; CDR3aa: CASSQDSTHSGGADEQFF
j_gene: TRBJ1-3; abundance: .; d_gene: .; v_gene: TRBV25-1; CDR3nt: TGTGCCAGCAGTGAAGGCAGCGCGGGAAACACCATATATTTT; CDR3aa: CASSEGSAGNTIYF
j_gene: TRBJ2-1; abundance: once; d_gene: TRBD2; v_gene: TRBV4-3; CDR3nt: TGCGCCAGCAGCCCGACTAGCGGGGATTACAATGAGCAGTTCTTC; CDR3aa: CASSPTSGDYNEQFF
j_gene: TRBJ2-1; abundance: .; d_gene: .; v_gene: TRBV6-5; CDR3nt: TGTGCCAGCAGTTACTCATCCAGGGGCCCCTACAATGAGCAGTTCTTC; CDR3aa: CASSYSSRGPYNEQFF
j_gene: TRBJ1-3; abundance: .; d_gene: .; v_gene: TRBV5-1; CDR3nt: TGCGCCAGCAGCTCCCGAGGGGCGGCTGGAAACACCATATATTTT; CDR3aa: CASSSRGAAGNTIYF
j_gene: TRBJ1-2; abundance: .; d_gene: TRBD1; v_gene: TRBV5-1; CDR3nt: TGCGCCAGCAGGCCCGTCGGGACAGGGTATGGCTACACCTTC; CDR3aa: CASRPVGTGYGYTF
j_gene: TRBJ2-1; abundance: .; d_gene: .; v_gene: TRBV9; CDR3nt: .; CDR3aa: CASSVVEGLVMGYNEQFF
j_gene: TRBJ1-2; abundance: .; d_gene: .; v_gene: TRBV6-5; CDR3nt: TGTGCCAGCAGTTACTCGTCCCCACCGCCTGGCTACACCTTC; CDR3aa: CASSYSSPPPGYTF
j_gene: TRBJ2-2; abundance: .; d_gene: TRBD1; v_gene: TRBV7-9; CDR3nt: TGTGCCAGCAGCCCGCAGGGGGCGCGCACCGGGGAGCTGTTTTTT; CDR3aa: CASSPQGARTGELFF
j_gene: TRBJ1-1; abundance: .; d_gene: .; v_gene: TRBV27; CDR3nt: TGTGCCAGCACCCCAAGGGGGGCGGACACTGAAGCTTTCTTT; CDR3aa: CASTPRGADTEAFF
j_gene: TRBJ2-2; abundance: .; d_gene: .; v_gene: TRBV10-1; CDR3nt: TGCGCCAGCAGTGACGTCTCGGCAGACACCGGGGAGCTGTTTTTT; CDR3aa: CASSDVSADTGELFF
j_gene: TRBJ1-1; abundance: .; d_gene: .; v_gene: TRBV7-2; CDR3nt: TGTGCCAGCAGCTTTAGGGAGAACACTGAAGCTTTCTTT; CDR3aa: CASSFRENTEAFF
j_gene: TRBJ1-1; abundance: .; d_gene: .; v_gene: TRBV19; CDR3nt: TGTGCCAGTAGTATATTAGTGAACACTGAAGCTTTCTTT; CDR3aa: CASSILVNTEAFF
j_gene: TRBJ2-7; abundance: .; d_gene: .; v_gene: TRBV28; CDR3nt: TGTGCCAGCAGTTTACTCCAGTTTAGCTCCTACGAGCAGTACTTC; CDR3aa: CASSLLQFSSYEQYF
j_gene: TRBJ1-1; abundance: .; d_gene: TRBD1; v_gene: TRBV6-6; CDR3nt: TGTGCCAGCAGTTACCTGGGACAGGGGGCCACTGAAGCTTTCTTT; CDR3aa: CASSYLGQGATEAFF
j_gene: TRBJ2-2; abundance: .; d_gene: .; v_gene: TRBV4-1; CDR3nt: TGCGCCAGCAGCCCCTATCCCCTTGGGACCGGGGAGCTGTTTTTT; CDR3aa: CASSPYPLGTGELFF
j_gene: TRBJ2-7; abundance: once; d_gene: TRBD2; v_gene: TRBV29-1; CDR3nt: TGCAGCGTCCTACTAGCGGGAGGATACGAGCAGTACTTC; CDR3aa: CSVLLAGGYEQYF
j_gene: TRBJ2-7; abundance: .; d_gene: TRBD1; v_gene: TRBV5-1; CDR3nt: TGCGCCAGCAGCTTGGCACAGGGGGTGATCGAGCAGTACTTC; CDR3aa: CASSLAQGVIEQYF
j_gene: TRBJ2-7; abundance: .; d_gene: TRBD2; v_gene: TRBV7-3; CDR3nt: TGTGCCAGCTATCATCTAGCGGAGCTATACGAGCAGTACTTC; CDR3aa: CASYHLAELYEQYF
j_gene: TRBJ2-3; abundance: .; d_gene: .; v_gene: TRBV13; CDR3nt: TGTGCCAGCAGCACCCGATGGGGGGATAGCACAGATACGCAGTATTTT; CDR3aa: CASSTRWGDSTDTQYF
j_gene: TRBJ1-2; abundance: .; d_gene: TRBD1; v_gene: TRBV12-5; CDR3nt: TGTGCTAGTGGTCCGCCGGGACAGGGGACTAACTATGGCTACACCTTC; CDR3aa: CASGPPGQGTNYGYTF
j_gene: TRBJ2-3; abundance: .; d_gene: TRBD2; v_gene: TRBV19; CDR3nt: TGTGCCAGTAGTAGCGGGGGGGCCTTTGGAGATACGCAGTATTTT; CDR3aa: CASSSGGAFGDTQYF
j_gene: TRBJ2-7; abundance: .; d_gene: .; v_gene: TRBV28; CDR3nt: TGTGCCACCACAGGGCCCCATGCCAGCTCCTACGAGCAGTACTTC; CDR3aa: CATTGPHASSYEQYF
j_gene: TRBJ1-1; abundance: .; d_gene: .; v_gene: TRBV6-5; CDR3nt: TGTGCCAGCAGTAGGGGTGGGGGAATCACTGAAGCTTTCTTT; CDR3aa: CASSRGGGITEAFF
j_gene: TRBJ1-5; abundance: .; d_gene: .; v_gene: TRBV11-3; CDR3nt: TGTGCCAGCAGCCTTTGGAGGGGCCCTCTTAGGCAGGGAGCAGATCAGCCCCAGCATTTT; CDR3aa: CASSLWRGPLRQGADQPQHF
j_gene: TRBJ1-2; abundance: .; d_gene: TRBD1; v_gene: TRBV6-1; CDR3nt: TGTGCCAGCAGTGCCACCGGGACAGGGTTTGGCTACACCTTC; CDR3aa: CASSATGTGFGYTF
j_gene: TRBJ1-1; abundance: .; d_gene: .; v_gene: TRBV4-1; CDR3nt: TGCGCCAGCAGCTCCACGCAAAAGGGGCCCATGAACACTGAAGCTTTCTTT; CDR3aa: CASSSTQKGPMNTEAFF
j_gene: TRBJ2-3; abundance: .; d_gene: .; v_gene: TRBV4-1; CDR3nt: TGCGCCAGCAGCCAAGTGTGGGACACAGATACGCAGTATTTT; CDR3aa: CASSQVWDTDTQYF
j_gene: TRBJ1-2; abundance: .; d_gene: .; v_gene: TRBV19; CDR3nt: TGTGCCAGTAGTATAGGCGTGACAAATGGCTACACCTTC; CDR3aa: CASSIGVTNGYTF
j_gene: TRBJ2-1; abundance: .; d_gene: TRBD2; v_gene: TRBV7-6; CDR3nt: TGTGCCAGCAGCTCCCCGGGACTAGCGGGCGCAAGGAGGCATGAGCAGTTCTTC; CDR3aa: CASSSPGLAGARRHEQFF
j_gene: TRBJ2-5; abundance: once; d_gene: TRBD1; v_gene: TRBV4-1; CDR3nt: TGCGCCAGCAGCCAAGGGACAGGGGGCGGGGAGACCCAGTACTTC; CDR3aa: CASSQGTGGGETQYF
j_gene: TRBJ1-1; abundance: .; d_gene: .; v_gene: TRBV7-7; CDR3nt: TGTGCTAGCAGCCAAAACCTTAACACTGAAGCTTTCTTT; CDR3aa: CASSQNLNTEAFF
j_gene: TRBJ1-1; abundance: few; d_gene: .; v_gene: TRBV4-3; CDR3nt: TGCGCCAGCAGCCAAGGTATATCCCCGTGGGAAGCTTTCTTT; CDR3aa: CASSQGISPWEAFF
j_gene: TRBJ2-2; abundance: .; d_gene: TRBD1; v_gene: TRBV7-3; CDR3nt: TGTGCCAGCAGCACCCCGACAGGGTCCAACACCGGGGAGCTGTTTTTT; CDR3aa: CASSTPTGSNTGELFF
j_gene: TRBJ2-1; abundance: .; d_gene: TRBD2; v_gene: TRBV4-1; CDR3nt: TGCGCCAGCAGCACCCGACTAGCGGGGGACCCTTACAATGAGCAGTTCTTC; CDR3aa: CASSTRLAGDPYNEQFF
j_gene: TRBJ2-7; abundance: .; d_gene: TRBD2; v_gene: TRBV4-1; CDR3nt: TGCGCCAGCAGCCTCCGGGCTAGCGGGACCTACGAGCAGTACTTC; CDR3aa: CASSLRASGTYEQYF
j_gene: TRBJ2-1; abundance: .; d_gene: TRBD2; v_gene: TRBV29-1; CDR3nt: TGCAGCGTTGAAGCCACTAGCGGGAGTATCTACAATGAGCAGTTCTTC; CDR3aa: CSVEATSGSIYNEQFF
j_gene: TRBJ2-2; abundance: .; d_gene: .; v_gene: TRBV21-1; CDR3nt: TGTGCCAGCAAGTGGCAGGGTTCGAACACCGGGGAGCTGTTTTTT; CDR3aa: CASKWQGSNTGELFF
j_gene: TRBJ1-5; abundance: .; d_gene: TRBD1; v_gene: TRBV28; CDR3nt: TGTGCCAGCGTTTGGGGCCGTACAGGGGCTTATAGCAATCAGCCCCAGCATTTT; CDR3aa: CASVWGRTGAYSNQPQHF
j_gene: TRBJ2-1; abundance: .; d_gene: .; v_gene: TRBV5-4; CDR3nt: TGTGCCAGCAGCGTTTCAGGGGCACCTTACAATGAGCAGTTCTTC; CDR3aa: CASSVSGAPYNEQFF
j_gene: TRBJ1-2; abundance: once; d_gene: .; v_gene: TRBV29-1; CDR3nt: TGCAGCGTTGATCTTGGCCAGAATGGCTACACCTTC; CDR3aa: CSVDLGQNGYTF
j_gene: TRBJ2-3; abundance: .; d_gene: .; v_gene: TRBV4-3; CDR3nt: TGCGCCAGCAGCGAGTTTTTCTCAAACAGGGATGGGTCAGATACGCAGTATTTT; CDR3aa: CASSEFFSNRDGSDTQYF
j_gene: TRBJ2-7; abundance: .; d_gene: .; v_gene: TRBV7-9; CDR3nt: TGTGCCAGCAGCTTAGAATCCAGGGGAGGGGTCTACGAGCAGTACTTC; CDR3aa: CASSLESRGGVYEQYF
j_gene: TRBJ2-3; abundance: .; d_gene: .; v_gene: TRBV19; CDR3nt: TGTGCCAGTAGTATTCGGGGGCCCCAAAACGAAGATACGCAGTATTTT; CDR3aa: CASSIRGPQNEDTQYF
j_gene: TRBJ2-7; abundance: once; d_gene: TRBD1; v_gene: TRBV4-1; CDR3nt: TGCGCCAGCAGCCAGAACAGGGGGGCCTACGAGCAGTACTTC; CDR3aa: CASSQNRGAYEQYF
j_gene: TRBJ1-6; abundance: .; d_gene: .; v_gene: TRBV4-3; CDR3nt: TGCGCCAGCAGCCAAGAGACACAGGTAGTTGTAGGTTCACCCCTCCACTTT; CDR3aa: CASSQETQVVVGSPLHF
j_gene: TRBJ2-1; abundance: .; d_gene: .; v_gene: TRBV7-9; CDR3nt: TGTGCCAGCAGCTTCCGAACAGTGTACAATGAGCAGTTCTTC; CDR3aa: CASSFRTVYNEQFF
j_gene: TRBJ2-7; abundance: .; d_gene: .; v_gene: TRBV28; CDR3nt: TGTGCCAGCAGTTTGGGCAGGGCCTACGAGCAGTACTTC; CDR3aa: CASSLGRAYEQYF
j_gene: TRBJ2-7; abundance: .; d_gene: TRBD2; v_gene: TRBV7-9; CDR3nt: TGTGCCAGCAGCCAACCTGGGGGGGTGACCTCCTACGAGCAGTACTTC; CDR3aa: CASSQPGGVTSYEQYF
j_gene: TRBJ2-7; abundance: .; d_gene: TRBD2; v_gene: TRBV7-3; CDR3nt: TGTGCCAGCAGCCCGACCCTTCTAGCGGGAGTGGTCTACGAGCAGTACTTC; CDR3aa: CASSPTLLAGVVYEQYF
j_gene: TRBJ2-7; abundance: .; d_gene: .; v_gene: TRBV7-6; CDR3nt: TGTGCCAGCAGCCCCGACAGTTCCTACGAGCAGTACTTC; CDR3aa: CASSPDSSYEQYF
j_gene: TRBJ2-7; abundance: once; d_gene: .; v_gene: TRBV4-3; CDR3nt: TGCGCCAGCAGCCAAGATCTCAGGGGAAATAGCTACGAGCAGTACTTC; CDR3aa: CASSQDLRGNSYEQYF
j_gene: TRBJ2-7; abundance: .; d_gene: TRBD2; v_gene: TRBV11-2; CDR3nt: TGTGCCAGCAGCTTAGGAGCGGGAGGGTCCTACGAGCAGTACTTC; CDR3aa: CASSLGAGGSYEQYF
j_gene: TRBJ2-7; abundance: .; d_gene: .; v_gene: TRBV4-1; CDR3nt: TGCGCCAGCAGCCAAGAAGATTACCTGGCGGGTGAAGACTCCTACGAGCAGTACTTC; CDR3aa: CASSQEDYLAGEDSYEQYF
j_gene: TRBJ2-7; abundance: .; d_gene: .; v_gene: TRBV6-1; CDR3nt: TGTGCCAGCAGTGAAGCTGCAGGGCCCTACGAGCAGTACTTC; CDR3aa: CASSEAAGPYEQYF
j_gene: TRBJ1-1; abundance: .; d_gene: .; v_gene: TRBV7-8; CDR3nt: TGTGCCAGCAGCCCCCGGGCGAGGGAGAACACTGAAGCTTTCTTT; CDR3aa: CASSPRARENTEAFF